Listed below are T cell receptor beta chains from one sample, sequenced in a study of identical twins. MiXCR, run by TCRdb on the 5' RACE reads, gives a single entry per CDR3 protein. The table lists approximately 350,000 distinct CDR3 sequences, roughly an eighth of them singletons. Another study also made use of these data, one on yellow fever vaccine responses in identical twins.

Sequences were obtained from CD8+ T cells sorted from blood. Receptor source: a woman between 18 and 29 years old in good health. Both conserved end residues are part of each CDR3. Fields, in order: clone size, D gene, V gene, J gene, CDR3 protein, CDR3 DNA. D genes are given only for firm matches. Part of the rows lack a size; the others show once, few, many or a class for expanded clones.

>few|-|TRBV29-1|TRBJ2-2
CSVVPNTGELFF
TGCAGCGTCGTTCCGAACACCGGGGAGCTGTTTTTT
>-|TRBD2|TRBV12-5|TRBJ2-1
CASGFGTSFRENEQFF
TGTGCTAGTGGTTTCGGGACTAGTTTTAGGGAGAATGAGCAGTTCTTC
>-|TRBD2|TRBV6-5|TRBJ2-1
CASSSQTSAEEQFF
TGTGCCAGCAGTTCTCAGACTAGCGCTGAAGAGCAGTTCTTC
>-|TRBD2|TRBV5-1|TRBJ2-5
CASSGGSSGTQETQYF
TGCGCCAGCAGCGGGGGGAGTAGCGGGACCCAAGAGACCCAGTACTTC
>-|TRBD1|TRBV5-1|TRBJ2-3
CASSLALQGPDTQYF
TGCGCCAGCAGCTTGGCCTTACAGGGGCCAGATACGCAGTATTTT
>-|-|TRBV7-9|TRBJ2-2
CASSTITGELFF
TGTGCCAGCAGCACGATCACCGGGGAGCTGTTTTTT
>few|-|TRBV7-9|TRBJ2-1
CASSSRFEKFF
TGTGCCAGCAGCTCTAGGTTCGAGAAGTTCTTC
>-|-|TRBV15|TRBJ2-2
CATSRDGETGELFF
TGTGCCACCAGCAGAGATGGGGAGACCGGGGAGCTGTTTTTT
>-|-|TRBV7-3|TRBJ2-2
CASSLFGSPTGELFF
TGTGCCAGCAGCTTATTCGGGAGCCCCACCGGGGAGCTGTTTTTT
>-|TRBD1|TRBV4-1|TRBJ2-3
CASSRKGQGQRDTQYF
TGCGCCAGCAGCCGGAAGGGACAGGGGCAACGAGATACGCAGTATTTT
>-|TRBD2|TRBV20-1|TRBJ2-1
CSARDRLAGGYEQFF
TGCAGTGCTAGAGATAGACTAGCGGGAGGGTATGAGCAGTTCTTC
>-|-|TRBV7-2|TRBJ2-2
CASSFKMSGELFF
TGTGCCAGCAGCTTCAAGATGTCCGGGGAGCTGTTTTTT
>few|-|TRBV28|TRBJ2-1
CASSHTVPSYSYNEQFF
TGTGCCAGCAGCCACACCGTCCCAAGCTACTCCTACAATGAGCAGTTCTTC
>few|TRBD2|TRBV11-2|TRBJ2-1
CASSRRGGSFDEQFF
TGTGCCAGCAGCAGACGGGGCGGGAGTTTTGATGAGCAGTTCTTC
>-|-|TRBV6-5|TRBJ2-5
CASLGFGETQYF
TGTGCCAGCTTGGGGTTTGGAGAGACCCAGTACTTC
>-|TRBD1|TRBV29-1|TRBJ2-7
CSVLTGAGYEQYF
TGCAGCGTCCTGACAGGGGCTGGCTACGAGCAGTACTTC
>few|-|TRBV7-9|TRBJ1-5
CASSTDSYSNQPQHF
TGTGCCAGCAGCACCGACAGTTATAGCAATCAGCCCCAGCATTTT
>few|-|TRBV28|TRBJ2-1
CASSFLAGYNEQFF
TGTGCCAGCAGTTTTCTTGCAGGGTACAATGAGCAGTTCTTC
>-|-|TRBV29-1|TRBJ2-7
CSASPGQGSPTGYEQYF
TGCAGCGCCTCACCGGGCCAGGGGAGCCCCACCGGGTACGAGCAGTACTTC
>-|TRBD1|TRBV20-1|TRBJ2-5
CSARDGVGTVSEAQYF
TGCAGTGCTAGAGATGGGGTGGGGACAGTGTCAGAGGCCCAGTACTTC
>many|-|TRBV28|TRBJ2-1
CASSRRQTHPAYNEQFF
TGTGCCAGCAGTCGAAGACAGACACACCCGGCCTACAATGAGCAGTTCTTC
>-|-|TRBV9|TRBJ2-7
CASSVGLSSEQYF
TGTGCCAGCAGCGTAGGCCTCTCTAGCGAGCAGTACTTC
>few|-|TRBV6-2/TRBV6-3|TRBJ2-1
CASSRIGGGNEQFF
TGTGCCAGCAGTAGAATAGGGGGGGGTAATGAGCAGTTCTTC
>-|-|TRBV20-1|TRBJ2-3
CSARDSGKGHPDTQYF
TGCAGTGCTAGAGACAGTGGGAAGGGCCACCCAGATACGCAGTATTTT
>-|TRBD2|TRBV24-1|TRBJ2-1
CATGTSDNEQFF
TGTGCCACCGGGACTAGCGACAATGAGCAGTTCTTC
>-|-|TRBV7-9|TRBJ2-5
CASSPWGLRYQETKYF
TGTGCCAGCAGCCCATGGGGATTGCGGTACCAAGAGACCAAGTACTTC
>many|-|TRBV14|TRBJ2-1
CASSQSTATLYNEQFF
TGTGCCAGCAGCCAAAGTACAGCAACCCTTTACAATGAGCAGTTCTTC
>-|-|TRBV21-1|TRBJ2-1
CASSAPGLYYNEQFF
TGTGCCAGCAGCGCACCGGGACTTTACTACAATGAGCAGTTCTTC
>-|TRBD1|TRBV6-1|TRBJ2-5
CASSPRTGQETQYF
TGTGCCAGCAGTCCACGGACAGGCCAAGAGACCCAGTACTTC
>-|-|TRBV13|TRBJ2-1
CASSLRPGGYNEQFF
TGTGCCAGCAGCTTACGCCCCGGGGGATACAATGAGCAGTTCTTC
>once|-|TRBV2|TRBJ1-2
CASSEAAGYRYTF
TGTGCCAGCAGTGAAGCGGCCGGGTACCGCTACACCTTC
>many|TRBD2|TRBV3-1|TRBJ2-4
CASSQAGTGTSKNIQYF
TGTGCCAGCAGCCAAGCTGGGACCGGGACTAGCAAAAACATTCAGTACTTC
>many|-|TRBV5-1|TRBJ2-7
CASSLVSGSPSTREQYF
TGCGCCAGCAGCTTGGTGTCAGGGAGTCCCTCTACTCGGGAGCAGTACTTC
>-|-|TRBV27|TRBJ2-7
CASSLSTSGLLYEQYF
TGTGCCAGCAGTTTATCTACTTCGGGACTTCTCTACGAGCAGTACTTC
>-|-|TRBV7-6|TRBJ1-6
CASSQDTPESSYNSPLHF
TGTGCCAGCAGCCAAGATACGCCTGAGAGCTCCTATAATTCACCCCTCCACTTT
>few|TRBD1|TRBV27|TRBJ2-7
CASSTRDRGNEQYF
TGTGCCAGCAGTACACGGGACAGGGGTAACGAGCAGTACTTC
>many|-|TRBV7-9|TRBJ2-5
CASSPAETQYF
TGTGCCAGCAGCCCCGCGGAGACCCAGTACTTC
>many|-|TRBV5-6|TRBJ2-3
CASSLGSRTDTQYF
TGTGCCAGCAGCTTGGGTTCTCGCACAGATACGCAGTATTTT
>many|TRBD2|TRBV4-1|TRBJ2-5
CASQPSGSETQYF
TGCGCCAGTCAGCCTAGCGGGAGTGAGACCCAGTACTTC
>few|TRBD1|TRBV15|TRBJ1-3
CATSSVVGQGDTIYF
TGTGCCACCAGCAGTGTTGTGGGACAGGGGGACACCATATATTTT
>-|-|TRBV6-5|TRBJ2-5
CASTAGETQYF
TGTGCCAGCACGGCGGGTGAGACCCAGTACTTC
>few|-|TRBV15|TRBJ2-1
CATSPAMGPYNEQFF
TGTGCCACCAGCCCCGCAATGGGGCCGTACAATGAGCAGTTCTTC
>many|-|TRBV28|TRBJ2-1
CASSFAAAGNEQFF
TGTGCCAGCAGTTTCGCCGCAGCCGGGAATGAGCAGTTCTTC
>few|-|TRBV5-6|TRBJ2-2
CASSLDGRTYTGELFF
TGTGCCAGCAGCTTGGATGGCAGAACCTACACCGGGGAGCTGTTTTTT
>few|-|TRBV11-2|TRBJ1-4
CASSLGRPPRDEKLFF
TGTGCCAGCAGCTTAGGCCGACCCCCACGGGATGAAAAACTGTTTTTT
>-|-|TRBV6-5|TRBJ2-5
CASSYIVAETQYF
TGTGCCAGCAGTTACATAGTAGCGGAGACCCAGTACTTC
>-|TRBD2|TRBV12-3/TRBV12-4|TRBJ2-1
CASCLARSSGSSYNEQFF
TGTGCCAGCTGTTTAGCGCGGTCTAGCGGCAGCTCCTACAATGAGCAGTTCTTC
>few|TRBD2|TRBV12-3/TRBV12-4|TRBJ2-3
CASTYLAGTDTQYF
TGTGCCAGCACTTACCTAGCGGGCACAGATACGCAGTATTTT
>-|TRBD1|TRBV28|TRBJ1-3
CASSLYQGAYGNTIYF
TGTGCCAGCAGTTTATACCAGGGGGCATATGGAAACACCATATATTTT